This T cell receptor beta chain is drawn from a study of CD8 T cells in ankylosing spondylitis. General study results and limits: Past research had described some motif variants in reactive arthritis synovial fluid and blood. One TCR beta motif, made up of roughly 8 highly homologous variants, appeared characteristic of ankylosing spondylitis blood. Disease-linked clones reportedly concentrated significantly in matched ankylosing spondylitis synovial fluid. Disease-associated clonotypes exhibited CD8+ identity and were relatively infrequent in peripheral blood.

This clonotype was detected only a few times. The antigen remains unidentified. This CDR3 comprises 19 residues. Per the germline V gene, CDR1 is MGHRA and CDR2 is YSYEKL. V gave up 0 bases and J gave up 0 bases, with 18 bases separating them. TCRdb ran MiXCR on the 5' RACE reads and lists one entry per CDR3 protein. The table records some 450,000 distinct CDR3 sequences, roughly 15% of them present only once. This TCR derives from a male donor with ankylosing spondylitis. Sequencing was done on a sample of blood, either unsorted or a sorted T cell fraction (not recorded which). The chain links TRBV4-1 to TRBJ1-3; TRBD1 might be the D (5 bases). Written as DNA, the CDR3 is TGCGCCAGCAGCCAAGATCGGGCCGGGGCACTAGACTCTGGAAACACCATATATTTT. It translates to CASSQDRAGALDSGNTIYF.